This T cell receptor beta chain emerged from a study of shared clonotypes between healthy human individuals (dated by TCRdb to 2020 to 2022). In terms of the full investigation: Three men and two women, aged 18 to 49 years, made up the cohort. To estimate repertoire size and how much clonotypes are shared between individuals, the study performed deep sequencing of blood TCR repertoires from about five healthy adults. For each donor, CD4 naive and CD4 memory were each given three plates, CD8 naive was given two plates, and CD8 memory was given one plate. Libraries were prepared and TCR repertoires were sequenced by different laboratories using diverse techniques, in order to increase sequencing depth and limit assay-specific biases. Each donor's leukapheresis produced roughly between roughly 0.85 and 10 billion PBMCs. The paper's findings and limits, for the study overall: When a few donors were compared, the shared fraction of clonotypes was 5% to 6.5% for naive CD4, roughly 3.3% for naive CD8, more than 2% for memory CD4, and 0.4% for memory CD8. Because the study included only a small number of donors, the genetic and exposure-history diversity represented was limited. Compared with non-shared clonotypes, clonotypes shared by all four sorted-subset donors had higher generation probabilities. Incomplete sequencing was indicated by rarefaction of sorted-subset datasets, despite the large sequencing depth. Sampling was restricted to blood, and TCR repertoires in tissue are likely to differ from TCR repertoires in blood. Naive subsets generally had larger estimated clonotype richness than memory subsets. Based on pairwise subsampling, the degree of clonotype sharing among donors was expected to be affected by sequencing depth.

Donors were healthy HIV-negative adults with no recently reported acute infections or vaccinations. Only Caucasian adults living in Nashville, Tennessee, USA were represented among the donors. CD4+ T cells were enriched by magnetic negative selection, after which naive cells were positively selected on CD45RA and the negative fraction was taken as the memory subset. After blood collection by leukapheresis, PBMCs were isolated using Ficoll-Histopaque density gradient centrifugation and then cryopreserved in the vapor phase of liquid nitrogen. Analytical flow cytometry was used to check the purity and quantity of every magnetically sorted T cell population. Each sorted fraction had its genomic DNA isolated and then quantified by UV absorbance on a Nanodrop 2000c. As concerns this clone: The antigen this receptor binds is unknown. Base qualities are not provided; no much larger clone lies one nucleotide away.

Trimming costs V 7 bases and J 8 bases, and their ends lie 11 bases apart. From the germline V gene (reference sequence), CDR1 is MNHNY and CDR2 is SVGAGI. Reading from cysteine to phenylalanine, the CDR3 counts 11 amino acids. Only the CDR3 DNA is retained, 33 bases long and in frame from the first base. TCR CDR3 regions were amplified from genomic DNA by multiplex PCR using the deep immunoSEQ assay. Extracted genomic DNA from each cell subset was spread evenly across all wells of several immunoSEQ 96-well plates, with each plate serving as a replicate. Each replicate PCR for sorted subsets received around 200 ng genomic DNA, equal to about 30,000 T cell genomes. Purified libraries were measured with a Qubit 3.0 fluorometer, size-checked on a Bioanalyzer 2100, and measured again with the KAPA Library Quantification kit. Each immunoSEQ 96-well plate was sequenced on its own single-read 150-cycle Illumina NextSeq 550 flow cell. Per the original workflow: Because only junctional sequences without quality scores were contained in the immunoSEQ output, filtering matching that applied to full-length reads could not be performed. To assign V/J genes and CDR3, sequences were annotated against IMGT germline references using PyIR, a Python wrapper for IgBLAST v1.9. Reads were filtered out if the reads had weak V/J assignments (E-value above 1e-6), no CDR3, stop codons, out-of-frame junctions, or ambiguous translated residues. V3J clonotypes were defined as sequences sharing the same inferred V gene, J gene, and CDR3 amino acid sequence. Percentage overlap between repertoires was calculated by dividing the number of shared unique clonotypes by the size of the smaller repertoire. Richness of each repertoire was evaluated using RTK rarefaction, the Chao1 estimator, and Recon v2.1 estimates of unobserved clonotypes. OLGA was used to compute generation probabilities for all TCRbeta clonotypes that the gDNA method yielded from a few donors. The immuneACCESS repertoire file appears here via TCRdb, limited to in-frame rearrangements. These files lack a portion of the clones; in checked studies, under half of the deficit traces to unresolved V genes, and the cause of the others is not known. D and trimming come from the DNA, and the V and J calls and clone size come from that table. Across this sample there are under 2,500,000 clones, with 90% to 96% seen only once. The ten largest make up 0.13% of the sample.

This sequence originates from a man aged 18 to 30 in good health. The specimen was naive CD4+ T cells sorted from blood. This specimen's cell subset or site label, interpreted: CD45RA+ positively selected. The V and J genes are TRBV6-6 and TRBJ1-2; the D gene remains uncertain. The DNA sequence reads TGTGCCAGCACCGTGAATGACGGCTACACCTTC. It specifies CASTVNDGYTF.